This entry features one T cell receptor (beta chain) sequence. The CDR3 consists of 13 residues. From germline, CDR1 is SGHRS and CDR2 YFSETQ. V lost 0 bases and J lost 1, with 4 bases in between. The sample comes from a study of blood T cell repertoires in COVID-19. About the research overall: The United States, Italy and Spain were the sources of the acute and convalescent COVID-19 samples.

The data were produced by immunoSEQ multiplex PCR, yet TCRdb's version contains in-frame clones alone and is incomplete. Seen here are some 210,000 clones, 70% to 90% observed once, and the top ten hold 5% to 8%. The source material was peripheral blood. V is TRBV5-1 and J is TRBJ1-1; D gene ambiguous. The clonotype was recovered from a woman aged 35 to 49 who had recovered from COVID-19. The CDR3 loop reads CASSLGANTEAFF. CDR3 bases: TGCGCCAGCAGCTTGGGGGCGAACACTGAAGCTTTCTTT.